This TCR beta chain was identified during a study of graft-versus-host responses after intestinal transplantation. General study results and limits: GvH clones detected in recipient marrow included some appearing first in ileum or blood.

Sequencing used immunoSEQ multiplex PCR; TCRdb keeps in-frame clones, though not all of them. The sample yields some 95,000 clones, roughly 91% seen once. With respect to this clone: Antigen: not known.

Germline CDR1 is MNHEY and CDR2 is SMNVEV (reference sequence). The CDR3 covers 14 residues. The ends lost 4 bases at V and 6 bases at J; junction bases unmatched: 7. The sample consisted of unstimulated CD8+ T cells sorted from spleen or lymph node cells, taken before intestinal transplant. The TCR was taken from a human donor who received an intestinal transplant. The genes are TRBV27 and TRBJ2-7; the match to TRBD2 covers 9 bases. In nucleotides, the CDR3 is TGTGCCAGCAGTTCCCATGGGACTAGCAGCGAGCAGTACTTC. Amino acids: CASSSHGTSSEQYF.